The 18 T cell receptor beta chains listed next were all sequenced from one sample in a study of beta chain features in type 1 diabetes (dated by TCRdb to between 2017 and 2018). Libraries came from the immunoSEQ multiplex PCR assay. The High Capacity cDNA Reverse Transcription Kit was used to reverse transcribe all of the isolated RNA, meaning that expressed TCRB transcripts were what got sequenced. TCRdb obtained this table from immuneACCESS and retained in-frame rearrangements with V and J assigned. These tables miss some clones; where compared with another copy, unresolved V genes account for less than half of the shortfall, and the remainder is unexplained. This sample comprises about 620,000 clones, around 15% of them detected only once. The top ten constitute approximately 0.093% of the sample. Sequenced: naive CD4+ T cells from blood. What the cell subset or site label conveys for this sample: true naive CD4+ T cells. These receptor sequences come from a man younger than 30 in good health.

This rearrangement joins TRBV11-1 to TRBJ1-2; perhaps TRBD1 as D (5 bases). Trimming took 5 bases from V and 3 from J, leaving 7 bases between them. Germline loops: CDR1 SGHAT, CDR2 FQDESV (reference sequence). The CDR3 totals 12 residues. In nucleotides, the CDR3 is TGTGCCAGCAGCGGGGCTGACTATGGCTACACCTTC. It codes for CASSGADYGYTF.

Note on this clone: Different DNA sequences within this sample yield the same CDR3. This rearrangement joins TRBV7-8 to TRBJ1-2; TRBD1 matches 9 bases. V lost 1 base, J lost 4 bases, and 1 base stayed unmatched. The CDR3 consists of 14 residues. The germline V gene has CDR1 SGHVS and CDR2 FQNEAQ. The CDR3 loop reads CASSLGQGGYGYTF. The CDR3 DNA is TGTGCCAGCAGCTTAGGACAGGGGGGCTATGGCTACACCTTC.

This clone was picked up a small number of times. The chain joins TRBV19 to TRBJ1-4; 8 positions match TRBD1. This CDR3 is built from 16 residues. Germline trimming cut 6 bases from V and 1 base from J; bases unmatched to any gene: 7. Germline V gives CDR1 LNHDA, CDR2 SQIVND (reference sequence). The CDR3 nucleotides read TGTGCCAGTAGAGGACAGGGAAAAGGAACTAATGAAAAACTGTTTTTT. This translates into CASRGQGKGTNEKLFF.

In regard to this clone: Different DNA sequences within this sample yield the same CDR3. The V call is TRBV2, the J call TRBJ2-7; a possible D gene is TRBD1 (6 bases). Germline CDR1 reads SNHLY; CDR2 reads FYNNEI. The CDR3 has 12 residues. The V end lost 6 bases, the J end lost 2 bases, and 8 bases lay between the germline ends. CDR3 amino acids: CASRQGPYEQYF. In DNA, the CDR3 is TGTGCCAGCAGACAGGGCCCCTACGAGCAGTACTTC.

The CDR3 nucleotides are TGCGCCAGTCCCTCCAGTGCCCACAGGGGAAATTACTACGAGCAGTACTTC. The encoded protein is CASPSSAHRGNYYEQYF. V gene TRBV23-1 combines with J gene TRBJ2-7; 7 positions match TRBD1. TRBV23-1 is identified as an open reading frame with a role that is uncertain. V gave up 9 bases and J gave up 3 bases; unmatched junction bases: 20. CDR3 length: 17 residues.

The chain employs TRBV18 and TRBJ1-1, with D perhaps matching TRBD1 (5 bases). Per germline, CDR1 KGHSH and CDR2 LQKENI. There are 15 residues in the CDR3. V lost 3 bases to trimming and J lost 5 bases, with 16 bases between them. The CDR3 protein is CASSPFQGGWTEAFF. As DNA, the CDR3 is TGTGCCAGCTCACCGTTCCAGGGCGGGTGGACTGAAGCTTTCTTT.

The J gene is TRBJ2-1, the V gene TRBV28, with D maybe TRBD2 (6 bases). The V end was cut by 1 base, the J end by 10 bases, with 8 bases between. The germline gives CDR1 MDHEN, CDR2 SYDVKM. The CDR3 length is 12 residues. CDR3 in DNA: TGTGCCAGCAGTTTATTAACTAGCGAGCAGTTCTTC. Amino acids: CASSLLTSEQFF.

The rearrangement links TRBV7-9 to TRBJ1-1, with 8 bases lining up with TRBD1. Germline V lookup: CDR1 SEHNR, CDR2 FQNEAQ (reference sequence). With V trimmed by 5 bases and J by 0 bases, 5 bases remained unmatched. The length of the CDR3 is 15 residues. The CDR3 sequence: CASSTRTGMNTEAFF. The CDR3 DNA reads TGTGCCAGCAGCACACGGACAGGGATGAACACTGAAGCTTTCTTT.

The J gene is TRBJ2-1, the V gene TRBV19; a possible D gene is TRBD2 (6 bases). The CDR3 is made up of 12 amino acids. CDR1 and CDR2 (germline): LNHDA, SQIVND (reference sequence). Trimming pared 8 bases from V and 7 bases from J, leaving 12 bases between. As DNA, the CDR3 is TGTGCCAGTTATTCGGGGAGGAATGAGCAGTTCTTC. Its translation: CASYSGRNEQFF.

The CDR3 sequence: CASSILGESSYEQYF. The CDR3 DNA reads as TGTGCCAGTAGTATCCTAGGTGAAAGCTCCTACGAGCAGTACTTC. The V call is TRBV19, the J call TRBJ2-7; no firm D call. Looked up from germline, CDR1 is LNHDA and CDR2 is SQIVND (reference sequence). The germline V and J ends were trimmed by 3 bases and 0 bases, with 12 bases remaining between them. The CDR3 sequence is 15 residues long.

The V call is TRBV25-1, the J call TRBJ2-5, with TRBD1 identical over 7 bases. The J call is doubtful: the DNA matches TRBJ2-7 better. This CDR3 is 13 amino acids long. Germline CDR1 and CDR2: MGHDK and SYGVNS. The CDR3 nucleotides read TGTGCCAGCAGTGGGGACAGCGTCTACGAGCAGTACTTC. Its protein product is CASSGDSVYEQYF.

This clone was observed a few times. The rearrangement links TRBV5-1 to TRBJ1-2; the D gene is possibly TRBD1 (5 bases). V lost 4 bases and J lost 8, with 12 bases in between. There are 12 residues in the CDR3. The germline V gene has CDR1 SGHRS and CDR2 YFSETQ. The CDR3 DNA reads as TGCGCCAGCAGCCCTGGGACGCTGGGCTACACCTTC. Its translation: CASSPGTLGYTF. The variable domain in full, with the rest retrieved from reference TRBV5-1 and TRBJ1-2, is KAGVTQTPRYLIKTRGQQVTLSCSPISGHRSVSWYQQTPGQGLQFLFEYFSETQRNKGNFPGRFSGRQFSNSRSEMNVSTLELGDSALYLCASSPGTLGYTFGSGTRLTVV.

This clone was counted a few times. The chain is built from TRBV4-1 and TRBJ2-3; TRBD1 is a possible D gene (6 bases). CDR1 is MGHRA and CDR2 is YSYEKL in the germline V gene. The CDR3 length is 15 residues. Trimming pared 4 bases from V and 2 bases from J, leaving 13 bases between. CDR3 coding DNA: TGCGCCAGCAGCCGTGCGACAGGTAACACAGATACGCAGTATTTT. Translation gives CASSRATGNTDTQYF.

The chain carries TRBV7-9 and TRBJ2-3; the D is unclear. The CDR3 totals 17 residues. Germline V CDR1 and CDR2: SEHNR, FQNEAQ (reference sequence). V dropped 5 bases and J dropped 2 bases, with 20 bases sitting between them. DNA for the CDR3: TGTGCCAGCAGCCACCCGCGCAGGACCCGTTCCACAGATACGCAGTATTTT. This encodes CASSHPRRTRSTDTQYF.

With regard to this clone: The sample carries other DNA sequences with the same CDR3. This sequence joins TRBV4-1 and TRBJ2-1; perhaps TRBD1 as D (6 bases). Per the germline V gene, CDR1 is MGHRA and CDR2 is YSYEKL. V gave up 0 bases and J gave up 3 bases, with 6 bases separating them. The CDR3 runs 14 residues. The CDR3 bases are TGCGCCAGCAGCCAAGAGACAGGCTACAATGAGCAGTTCTTC. This codes for CASSQETGYNEQFF.

The rearrangement links TRBV4-1 to TRBJ2-7, with a tentative D call TRBD2 (6 bases). This CDR3 has 15 amino acids. The germline CDR1 and CDR2 sequences are MGHRA and YSYEKL. Trimming removed 0 bases from V and 7 bases from J, with 16 bases in between. CDR3 bases: TGCGCCAGCAGCCAAGATTTGCGGGGTACCAGGGAGCAGTACTTC. Its protein product is CASSQDLRGTREQYF.

The chain couples TRBV28 to TRBJ2-1; D gene ambiguous. Germline CDR1 MDHEN, CDR2 SYDVKM. Trimming shortened V by 6 bases and J by 5 bases, and 5 bases separated the two germline ends. The CDR3 loop spans 11 amino acids. The DNA for the CDR3 is TGTGCCAGCAGATCCGACAATGAGCAGTTCTTC. Translation gives CASRSDNEQFF.

This clone has only a few counts. V usage is TRBV19 and J usage is TRBJ1-5; 11 bases fit TRBD1. The CDR3 consists of 17 residues. J gave up 0 bases and V 3 bases, and 4 bases lay outside the gene matches. Germline V gene lookup returns CDR1 LNHDA and CDR2 SQIVND (reference sequence). The CDR3 protein is CASSIGTGGYSNQPQHF. As DNA, the CDR3 is TGTGCCAGTAGTATTGGGACAGGGGGATATAGCAATCAGCCCCAGCATTTT.